Shown below are 8 T cell receptor beta chains from a single sample sequenced in a study of cytomegalovirus exposure and HLA in healthy donors. 13 Jbeta primers and 60 Vbeta primers were used for the PCR. The protocol was immunoSEQ multiplex PCR, while the TCRdb copy is restricted to in-frame clones and leaves out a portion. The sample yields about 150,000 clones, 65% to 80% seen once. The sequencing input was PBMCs. All receptors come from a middle-aged man in good health and CMV-seropositive.

V gene TRBV9 combines with J gene TRBJ1-3; 7 nucleotides line up with TRBD1. The CDR3 spans 14 residues. Germline CDR1 and CDR2: SGDLS and YYNGEE. The junction had 0 bases not matched to a gene; V was cut back by 0 bases and J by 3 bases. CDR3 bases: TGTGCCAGCAGCGTAGACAGGGGTGGAAACACCATATATTTT. It encodes CASSVDRGGNTIYF.

This chain connects TRBV7-9 to TRBJ2-7; TRBD1 is a possible D gene (6 bases). V was pared by 1 base and J by 4 bases, with 11 bases between. CDR3 length equals 14 residues. The V gene's germline CDR1 is SEHNR and CDR2 FQNEAQ (reference sequence). The CDR3 here is CASSLEGGNYEQYF. DNA for the CDR3: TGTGCCAGCAGCTTAGAAGGGGGAAATTACGAGCAGTACTTC.

The chain has TRBV9 and TRBJ2-4; TRBD1 is a possible D gene (5 bases). Trimming took 0 bases from V and 2 from J, leaving 9 bases between them. This CDR3 is built from 15 residues. Germline loops: CDR1 SGDLS, CDR2 YYNGEE. The CDR3 DNA sequence: TGTGCCAGCAGCGTAGCAGCAGGGACCAAAAACATTCAGTACTTC. This gives the protein CASSVAAGTKNIQYF.

V and J are TRBV7-9 and TRBJ1-2; 7 nucleotides match TRBD1. V was pared by 5 bases and J by 3 bases, with 6 bases of the junction left unmatched. Germline loops: CDR1 SEHNR, CDR2 FQNEAQ (reference sequence). The CDR3 totals 14 residues. CDR3 protein: CASSVPGTDYGYTF. The DNA of the CDR3 is TGTGCCAGCAGCGTTCCCGGGACAGACTATGGCTACACCTTC.

The genes are TRBV2 and TRBJ1-5; 8 nucleotides line up with TRBD1. V lost 6 bases and J lost 5; bases outside the gene matches: 3. CDR3 length equals 13 residues. Germline CDR1 and CDR2: SNHLY and FYNNEI. CDR3 amino acids: CASSGQGHQPQHF. For the CDR3, the DNA is TGTGCCAGCAGCGGACAGGGTCATCAGCCCCAGCATTTT.

The chain employs TRBV5-6 and TRBJ1-1; 7 nucleotides align to TRBD1. Per germline, CDR1 SGHDT and CDR2 YYEEEE. Trimming at V came to 1 base and at J to 6 bases, leaving 6 bases not matched to a gene. CDR3 length: 14 amino acids. For the CDR3, the DNA is TGTGCCAGCAGCTTGTACGACAGGGATCCTGAAGCTTTCTTT. It yields the protein CASSLYDRDPEAFF.

The CDR3 nucleotides are TGTGCCAGCAGCTTGGCTAGCGGGAGGACAGATACGCAGTATTTT. Translation gives CASSLASGRTDTQYF. The rearrangement links TRBV5-4 to TRBJ2-3; 11 bases line up with TRBD2. V shed 0 bases and J 3 bases; nucleotides not matched to a gene: 0. CDR1 is SGHNT and CDR2 is YYREEE in the germline V gene (reference sequence). The CDR3 is made up of 15 amino acids.

This clone was picked up a small number of times. The V and J genes are TRBV4-2 and TRBJ2-1, with TRBD2 matching over 11 bases. The CDR3 totals 16 residues. The trim removed 1 base at V and 13 bases at J, leaving 12 bases unmatched. Germline-derived CDR1 and CDR2 are LGHNA and YNFKEQ. The CDR3 sequence: CASSQVFLLAGVGQFF. In DNA form, the CDR3 reads TGTGCCAGCAGCCAAGTGTTTTTACTAGCGGGAGTCGGTCAGTTCTTC.